This T cell receptor (beta chain) emerged from a study of T cell responses to AZD1222 COVID-19 vaccine. Study results and caveats: Donors were mostly white British, more females; clonal diversity possibly underestimated.

Turning to this clone: No antigen is known for it.

Measured with immunoSEQ multiplex PCR; TCRdb has only the in-frame clones, and not every one. The table has about 140,000 clones, 80% to 95% seen once. The analysis combined second doses at about 4 or about 12 weeks. This sample comprised peripheral blood, obtained 28 days after the second AZD1222 dose. The source of this sequence is an adult who received the AZD1222 COVID-19 vaccine.

The CDR3 is CARSLETGGLCYEQFF. Here the CDR3 DNA reads TGTGCCAGAAGCTTGGAAACGGGGGGGCTGTGTTATGAGCAGTTCTTC. The rearrangement uses TRBV5-3 and TRBJ2-1; 8 bases agree with TRBD2. TRBV5-3 is flagged as an ORF with uncertain function. V was pared by 0 bases and J by 8 bases, with 10 bases of the junction left unmatched. CDR3 length: 16 residues.